The next 22 T cell receptor beta chains were all read from a single sample in a study of blood T cells in healthy people across ages. Using a J-beta primer mix together with a sample-barcoded 5' primer, a second PCR was run for roughly 7 to 12 cycles. TCRdb reprocessed the 5' RACE reads via MiXCR and lists one record per CDR3 protein. The table lists about 780,000 distinct CDR3 sequences, 35% to 50% of them singletons. The sequencing input was blood. All receptors come from a man aged 80 or over in good health.

The rearrangement links TRBV21-1 to TRBJ2-4; TRBD1 is the table's D call and was not checked against the DNA. The end of the DNA aligns better with TRBJ2-7, so the J call may be wrong. TRBV21-1 is recorded as a pseudogene. This CDR3 spans 14 amino acids. The DNA of the CDR3 is TGTGCCAGCAATAGTTGGACAGAATCATACGAGCAGTACTTC. Protein sequence: CASNSWTESYEQYF.

In the case of this clonotype: The junction shows a germline mismatch at one end, possibly a read error. The gene calls are TRBV7-9 and TRBJ2-7; D is unresolved. This CDR3 contains 14 residues. Per the germline V gene, CDR1 is SEHNR and CDR2 is FQNEAQ (reference sequence). CDR3 DNA sequence: TGTGCCAGCAGCTTAGAGGTCCTCTCCTACGAGCAATACTTC. This sequence encodes CASSLEVLSYEQYF.

The rearrangement uses TRBV28 and TRBJ2-5, with 9 bases aligning to TRBD2. The CDR3 totals 15 residues. The germline gives CDR1 MDHEN, CDR2 SYDVKM. The J segment lost 4 bases and the V segment lost 3 bases, leaving 6 bases of the junction unmatched. CDR3 sequence reads: CASSFLAGDGETQYF. The CDR3 nucleotides read TGTGCCAGCAGTTTTTTAGCGGGAGACGGAGAGACCCAGTACTTC.

The chain has TRBV3-1 and TRBJ1-4, with D maybe TRBD1 (6 bases). The germline CDR1 and CDR2 sequences are LGHDT and YNNKEL (reference sequence). The CDR3 runs to 14 residues. Trimming shortened V by 4 bases and J by 8 bases, and 14 bases separated the two germline ends. The CDR3 DNA reads as TGTGCCAGCAGCCGGGGGCCCGAATCCGAAAAACTGTTTTTT. Amino acid sequence: CASSRGPESEKLFF.

About this clonotype itself: It may be a read error: a sequence one base away is much more abundant. J is TRBJ2-1 and V is TRBV12-3 or TRBV12-4; the match to TRBD2 covers 14 bases. The CDR3 loop spans 18 amino acids. With 6 bases clipped from V and 1 base from J, the junction kept 8 bases outside the gene matches. The CDR3 here is CASSRLAGGSRSYNEQFF. The DNA of the CDR3 is TGTGCCAGCAGCCGACTAGCGGGAGGGTCGAGGTCCTACAATGAGCAGTTCTTC.

The rearrangement uses TRBV5-1 and TRBJ2-5; the D is unclear. V lost 4 bases and J lost 0, with 10 bases in between. The CDR3 covers 14 residues. The V gene's germline CDR1 is SGHRS and CDR2 YFSETQ. The CDR3 DNA reads as TGCGCCAGCAGCCCAGACTGGTACCAAGAGACCCAGTACTTC. Amino acid sequence: CASSPDWYQETQYF.

This clonotype was picked up a small number of times. The V gene is TRBV25-1, the J gene TRBJ2-1; D is unclear. Germline loops: CDR1 MGHDK, CDR2 SYGVNS. V dropped 3 bases and J dropped 6 bases, with 15 bases sitting between them. The CDR3 covers 15 residues. CDR3 loop: CASSDTSFSSNEQFF. The CDR3 DNA is TGTGCCAGCAGTGATACCTCGTTTAGTTCCAATGAGCAGTTCTTC. Filled out from reference TRBV25-1 and TRBJ2-1, the complete variable domain reads EADIYQTPRYLVIGTGKKITLECSQTMGHDKMYWYQQDPGMELHLIHYSYGVNSTEKGDLSSESTVSRIRTEHFPLTLESARPSHTSQYLCASSDTSFSSNEQFFGPGTRLTVL.

A few counts support this clonotype. The chain links TRBV20-1 to TRBJ1-2, with a weak D call TRBD1 (6 bases). Trimming pared 4 bases from V and 7 bases from J, leaving 22 bases between. CDR3 length: 15 residues. Germline CDR1 reads DFQATT; CDR2 reads SNEGSKA (reference sequence). CDR3 DNA: TGCAGTGCTACCATAACAGGGTTCGTAGGTGGTGGCTACACCTTC. This codes for CSATITGFVGGGYTF.

This clonotype was seen only once. This rearrangement joins TRBV20-1 to TRBJ2-3; 12 bases are a match to TRBD2. V lost 3 bases and J lost 3; bases outside the gene matches: 4. The CDR3 has 15 amino acids. Germline CDR1 and CDR2: DFQATT and SNEGSKA (reference sequence). CDR3 sequence: CSARSGTSGTDTQYF. Here the CDR3 DNA reads TGCAGTGCTAGGAGCGGGACTAGCGGGACAGATACGCAGTATTTT.

This clonotype came up many times. The rearrangement uses TRBV20-1 and TRBJ2-3; no definite D call. V lost 6 bases and J lost 4, with 14 bases in between. Germline V lookup: CDR1 DFQATT, CDR2 SNEGSKA (reference sequence). This CDR3 has 13 amino acids. The CDR3 DNA sequence: TGCAGTGCCTTGCCCTCATTTGCAGATACGCAGTATTTT. Protein product: CSALPSFADTQYF.

V gene TRBV20-1 combines with J gene TRBJ2-1; D remains ambiguous. Trimming cost V 0 bases and J 6 bases, with 12 bases left between them. Per germline, CDR1 DFQATT and CDR2 SNEGSKA (reference sequence). CDR3 size: 14 residues. The chain's CDR3 is CSARDGLGGNEQFF. The CDR3 nucleotides read TGCAGTGCTAGAGATGGTCTAGGCGGCAATGAGCAGTTCTTC.

This clonotype came up once. This sequence joins TRBV7-9 and TRBJ2-1; D is ambiguous. This CDR3 has 12 amino acids. CDR1 SEHNR and CDR2 FQNEAQ come from the germline V gene (reference sequence). The V end was cut by 7 bases, the J end by 10 bases, with 14 bases between. The CDR3 region has the DNA TGTGCCAGCAACCCCCCGTATGGAGAGCAGTTCTTC. Translated, it gives CASNPPYGEQFF.

The chain employs TRBV6-2 or TRBV6-3 and TRBJ2-1, with TRBD2 matching 8 bases. The CDR3 sequence is 15 residues long. V dropped 2 bases and J dropped 5; count of bases not matched to a gene: 5. Germline V gives CDR1 MNHEY, CDR2 SVGEGT. The CDR3 spells CASSYRAGVNNEQFF. The DNA for the CDR3 is TGTGCCAGCAGTTACCGAGCGGGGGTAAACAATGAGCAGTTCTTC.

A remark on this clonotype: Its ends do not fully match the called genes, so a read error is possible. This chain uses TRBV5-1 with TRBJ2-1, with D perhaps TRBD2 (5 bases). CDR3 length: 14 residues. Germline CDR1 and CDR2: SGHRS and YFSETQ. Here the CDR3 reads CTSSSWSGYNEQFF. CDR3 in DNA: TGCACCAGTAGCTCCTGGAGCGGATACAATGAGCAGTTCTTC.

This clonotype was found a few times. J is TRBJ2-5 and V is TRBV20-1, with D tentatively TRBD1 or TRBD2 (6 bases each). V was pared by 1 base and J by 5 bases, with 11 bases between. Germline V CDR1 and CDR2: DFQATT, SNEGSKA (reference sequence). The CDR3 spans 13 residues. The CDR3 sequence is CSARATGRETQYF. CDR3 bases: TGCAGTGCTAGAGCAACAGGGAGGGAGACCCAGTACTTC.

This sequence joins TRBV24-1 and TRBJ2-5; D unresolved. The germline V gene encodes CDR1 KGHDR and CDR2 SFDVKD. V was trimmed by 2 bases and J by 11 bases, leaving 14 bases between them. The CDR3 length is 13 residues. CDR3 sequence (DNA): TGTGCCACCAGTGATTATGCTAATCGTGAGCAGTACTTC. It yields the protein CATSDYANREQYF.

The table lists this clonotype with many counts. This chain links TRBV28 with TRBJ2-5; D may be TRBD2 (5 bases). CDR1 MDHEN and CDR2 SYDVKM come from the germline V gene. Trimming pared 5 bases from V and 1 base from J, leaving 17 bases between. The CDR3 is 16 residues long. The CDR3 bases are TGTGCCAGCAGTCCGCGATTCGGGATACTCCAAGAGACCCAGTACTTC. The encoded protein is CASSPRFGILQETQYF. The variable domain in full, with the rest retrieved from reference TRBV28 and TRBJ2-5, is DVKVTQSSRYLVKRTGEKVFLECVQDMDHENMFWYRQDPGLGLRLIYFSYDVKMKEKGDIPEGYSVSREKKERFSLILESASTNQTSMYLCASSPRFGILQETQYFGPGTRLLVL.

This rearrangement joins TRBV4-3 to TRBJ2-1, with D possibly matching TRBD1 (5 bases). CDR3 length: 14 residues. V lost 0 bases to trimming and J lost 7 bases, with 10 bases between them. Germline V gene data show CDR1 as LGHNA and CDR2 as YSLEER. The CDR3 DNA reads as TGCGCCAGCAGCCAAGATCAGGGCGTGAATGAGCAGTTCTTC. Encoded protein: CASSQDQGVNEQFF.

This sequence joins TRBV9 and TRBJ2-3; D may be TRBD2 (6 bases). Trimming took off 2 bases at V and 4 bases at J, with 14 bases between the two ends. In germline, CDR1 is SGDLS, CDR2 YYNGEE. This CDR3 is built from 15 residues. CDR3 DNA: TGTGCCAGCAGCGTGGGGGGATTAGCCCCAGATACGCAGTATTTT. Translation gives CASSVGGLAPDTQYF.

This clonotype was seen a few times. The chain uses TRBV21-1 and TRBJ2-3; TRBD2 is the table's D call, not checked against the DNA. TRBV21-1 is a pseudogene locus. The CDR3 contains 18 residues. CDR3 sequence (DNA): TGTGCCAGCAGCAAGGGACTAGCGGGAGTGGGCAGGACAGATACGCAGTATTTT. Residues: CASSKGLAGVGRTDTQYF.

This clonotype was seen more than once but under ten times. The chain is built from TRBV2 and TRBJ1-2, with D unresolved. Germline values: CDR1 SNHLY, CDR2 FYNNEI. This CDR3 comprises 13 residues. The V end lost 2 bases, the J end lost 8 bases, and 12 bases lay between the germline ends. The CDR3 is CASSELSLRGYTF. The CDR3, as DNA: TGTGCCAGCAGTGAACTATCCCTGAGGGGCTACACCTTC.

This clonotype was found a few times. The V call is TRBV29-1, the J call TRBJ2-3, with 7 bases fitting TRBD1. Germline trimming cut 5 bases from V and 6 bases from J; bases unmatched to any gene: 14. CDR3 size: 15 residues. Looked up from germline, CDR1 is SQVTM and CDR2 is ANQGSEA. CDR3 DNA sequence: TGCAGCGTTCTTCAGGGGGTAGGAGTTGGGGATACGCAGTATTTT. As protein: CSVLQGVGVGDTQYF.